The 25 T cell receptor beta chains below come from one sample, sequenced in a study of T cell changes during pregnancy in multiple sclerosis. Profiled with immunoSEQ multiplex PCR; TCRdb holds only in-frame clones, not every one. Found here are 40,000 or so clones, about 88% of them singletons; the top ten hold roughly 5%. This material consisted of peripheral blood, taken in the third trimester of pregnancy. The source is a female donor in good health, enrolled as a control in a pregnancy study.

The J gene is TRBJ2-4, the V gene TRBV25-1, with a tentative D call TRBD1 (6 bases). The ends were cut back, 3 bases at V and 7 bases at J, with 19 bases in the middle. Germline V gene sequence: CDR1 MGHDK, CDR2 SYGVNS. The CDR3 is made up of 16 amino acids. As DNA, the CDR3 is TGTGCCAGCAGTGAGTCAGGGGCTGGGTTGGGGAACATTCAGTACTTC. This sequence encodes CASSESGAGLGNIQYF.

The rearrangement joins TRBV9 to TRBJ2-7; 8 nucleotides match TRBD2. The CDR3 is 15 amino acids. Germline trimming cut 0 bases from V and 1 base from J; bases unmatched to any gene: 3. The germline V gene has CDR1 SGDLS and CDR2 YYNGEE. CDR3 sequence reads: CASSVDSGISYEQYF. The CDR3 DNA follows: TGTGCCAGCAGCGTAGATAGCGGGATTTCCTACGAGCAGTACTTC.

This rearrangement joins TRBV12-5 to TRBJ2-1, with 8 positions matching TRBD2. CDR3 length equals 16 residues. The V segment lost 0 bases and the J segment 2 bases; nucleotides outside the gene matches: 3. The germline CDR1 and CDR2 sequences are LGHNT and FRNRAP. CDR3 loop: CASGLVPGLAYNEQFF. The CDR3, as DNA: TGTGCTAGTGGTTTGGTCCCGGGACTAGCCTACAATGAGCAGTTCTTC.

The chain recombines TRBV25-1 with TRBJ1-6, with D tentatively TRBD1 (5 bases). The CDR3 spans 14 residues. V gave up 3 bases and J gave up 7 bases, with 10 bases separating them. Per germline, CDR1 MGHDK and CDR2 SYGVNS. CDR3 in DNA: TGTGCCAGCAGTGATGGGGCAAGGAATTCACCCCTCCACTTT. Translation: CASSDGARNSPLHF.

The chain combines TRBV4-2 with TRBJ2-3, with TRBD2 identical over 10 bases. This CDR3 has 16 amino acids. The germline V gene has CDR1 LGHNA and CDR2 YNFKEQ. The trim removed 1 base at V and 4 bases at J, leaving 5 bases unmatched. In DNA form, the CDR3 reads TGTGCCAGCAGCCAAGCTTCCAGCGGGGGGGCAGATACGCAGTATTTT. It encodes CASSQASSGGADTQYF.

This sequence joins TRBV2 and TRBJ1-2; D perhaps matches TRBD1 (5 bases). This CDR3 has 15 residues. Per germline, CDR1 SNHLY and CDR2 FYNNEI. Trimming stripped 6 bases from V and 2 bases from J, with 16 bases between. The CDR3: CASSSRGTGNYGYTF. CDR3 coding DNA: TGTGCCAGCAGCTCCCGGGGGACTGGAAACTATGGCTACACCTTC.

DNA of the CDR3: TGTGCCGTCCGGGACTCTTTACCCAGTGAGCAGTTCTTC. Its translation is CAVRDSLPSEQFF. The chain employs TRBV6-5 and TRBJ2-1; TRBD2 might be the D (6 bases). Between the trimmed V and J ends, which lost 11 bases and 9 bases, there was a span of 20 bases. The CDR3 extends over 13 amino acids. From germline, CDR1 is MNHEY and CDR2 SVGAGI.

The V call is TRBV7-6, the J call TRBJ2-1, with a tentative D call TRBD2 (6 bases). The CDR3 spans 14 residues. The germline gives CDR1 SGHVS, CDR2 FNYEAQ. V was trimmed by 2 bases and J by 5 bases, leaving 10 bases between them. CDR3 coding DNA: TGTGCCAGCAGCTTAAGTCGGACTAACAATGAGCAGTTCTTC. Protein product: CASSLSRTNNEQFF.

This clone was detected only once. The V gene is TRBV28, the J gene TRBJ2-2; D might be TRBD2 (6 bases). V gave up 6 bases and J gave up 5 bases, with 13 bases separating them. Germline CDR1 and CDR2: MDHEN and SYDVKM. CDR3 length equals 14 residues. CDR3 amino acids: CASSPQRETGELFF. CDR3 sequence (DNA): TGTGCCAGCAGCCCTCAACGGGAGACCGGGGAGCTGTTTTTT.

The CDR3 DNA follows: TGTGCCAGCAGCGTAGGGGCGGGAGGGAAAATCAGTGAGCAGTTCTTC. Translated: CASSVGAGGKISEQFF. The rearrangement links TRBV9 to TRBJ2-1; 9 nucleotides match TRBD2. The CDR3 has 16 residues. Germline V lookup: CDR1 SGDLS, CDR2 YYNGEE. After removal of 0 bases from V and 9 bases from J, the junction contained 10 bases not matched to a gene.

This chain uses TRBV25-1 with TRBJ2-5, with D perhaps matching TRBD2 (6 bases). CDR1 and CDR2 from the germline V gene are MGHDK and SYGVNS. This CDR3 has 14 amino acids. Between the trimmed V and J ends, which lost 1 base and 3 bases, there was a span of 9 bases. CDR3 sequence: CASSELRGEETQYF. CDR3 DNA: TGTGCCAGCAGTGAATTGCGGGGCGAAGAGACCCAGTACTTC.

The rearrangement uses TRBV18 and TRBJ1-2, with 11 bases that match TRBD1. CDR3 length: 14 residues. Germline V gene sequence: CDR1 KGHSH, CDR2 LQKENI. V shed 0 bases, J shed 7 bases, and the junction held 1 base outside the gene matches. CDR3 DNA: TGTGCCAGCTCACCACCGGGACAGGGGGGTGGCTACACCTTC. Translating gives CASSPPGQGGGYTF. The full variable domain, completed using reference TRBV18 and TRBJ1-2, is NAGVMQNPRHLVRRRGQEARLRCSPMKGHSHVYWYRQLPEEGLKFMVYLQKENIIDESGMPKERFSAEFPKEGPSILRIQQVVRGDSAAYFCASSPPGQGGGYTFGSGTRLTVV.

The chain combines TRBV19 with TRBJ2-3, with D unclear. Germline V lookup: CDR1 LNHDA, CDR2 SQIVND (reference sequence). The CDR3 loop spans 13 amino acids. The ends were cut back, 6 bases at V and 0 bases at J, with 7 bases in the middle. CDR3 nucleotides: TGTGCCAGTAGGCCAACTAGCACAGATACGCAGTATTTT. Protein product: CASRPTSTDTQYF. The variable domain in full, with the rest retrieved from reference TRBV19 and TRBJ2-3, is DGGITQSPKYLFRKEGQNVTLSCEQNLNHDAMYWYRQDPGQGLRLIYYSQIVNDFQKGDIAEGYSVSREKKESFPLTVTSAQKNPTAFYLCASRPTSTDTQYFGPGTRLTVL.

V is TRBV27 and J is TRBJ2-7; 10 bases are a match to TRBD2. The CDR3 runs to 16 residues. Germline loops: CDR1 MNHEY, CDR2 SMNVEV (reference sequence). V was pared by 2 bases and J by 4 bases, with 8 bases of the junction left unmatched. The CDR3 is CASSLRLAGAEYEQYF. The CDR3 coding sequence is TGTGCCAGCAGTTTACGGCTAGCGGGAGCAGAATACGAGCAGTACTTC.

This chain uses TRBV9 with TRBJ1-1; TRBD1 aligns across 7 bases. The CDR3 is made up of 17 amino acids. The germline gives CDR1 SGDLS, CDR2 YYNGEE. V dropped 0 bases and J dropped 0; count of bases not matched to a gene: 8. CDR3 sequence: CASSVEGTVNLNTEAFF. CDR3 nucleotides: TGTGCCAGCAGCGTAGAAGGGACAGTCAATTTGAACACTGAAGCTTTCTTT.

The rearrangement uses TRBV28 and TRBJ1-2, with 9 bases lining up with TRBD1. The germline V gene encodes CDR1 MDHEN and CDR2 SYDVKM. There are 16 residues in the CDR3. Trimming removed 5 bases from V and 8 bases from J; junction bases left unmatched: 15. The CDR3 nucleotides read TGTGCCAGCAGTCCACAACCGACCGGGACAGGGTTCGGCTACACCTTC. It codes for CASSPQPTGTGFGYTF.

J is TRBJ2-7 and V is TRBV2; TRBD1 agrees at 7 bases. After removal of 5 bases from V and 2 bases from J, the junction contained 12 bases not matched to a gene. Germline-derived CDR1 and CDR2 are SNHLY and FYNNEI. There are 16 residues in the CDR3. The CDR3 spells CASSSLRQGSAYEQYF. In DNA, the CDR3 is TGTGCCAGCAGTTCCCTTAGACAGGGCAGTGCCTACGAGCAGTACTTC. Full variable domain (missing parts from reference TRBV2 and TRBJ2-7): EPEVTQTPSHQVTQMGQEVILRCVPISNHLYFYWYRQILGQKVEFLVSFYNNEISEKSEIFDDQFSVERPDGSNFTLKIRSTKLEDSAMYFCASSSLRQGSAYEQYFGPGTRLTVT.

The chain has TRBV10-3 and TRBJ2-7; 12 bases fit TRBD2. The CDR3 is 16 amino acids. CDR1 and CDR2 (germline): ENHRY, SYGVKD. Losses at the gene ends were 10 bases for V and 0 bases for J; bases not matched to a gene: 10. This CDR3 reads CATRGTSGGFSYEQYF. The CDR3 DNA follows: TGTGCCACCCGAGGCACTAGCGGGGGGTTCTCCTACGAGCAGTACTTC.

The chain uses TRBV5-1 and TRBJ2-7; D gene ambiguous. V was pared by 4 bases and J by 5 bases, with 16 bases between. This CDR3 contains 14 residues. Germline V CDR1 and CDR2: SGHRS, YFSETQ. Written as DNA, the CDR3 is TGCGCCAGCAGCCCGGCAGGTCGAGTCCACGAGCAGTACTTC. Its protein is CASSPAGRVHEQYF. Full variable domain (remainder filled in from reference TRBV5-1 and TRBJ2-7): KAGVTQTPRYLIKTRGQQVTLSCSPISGHRSVSWYQQTPGQGLQFLFEYFSETQRNKGNFPGRFSGRQFSNSRSEMNVSTLELGDSALYLCASSPAGRVHEQYFGPGTRLTVT.

The CDR3 DNA is TGCGCCAGCACCCGGGACAGGGGGATGGGAGAGACCCAGTACTTC. Translation gives CASTRDRGMGETQYF. The V call is TRBV5-1, the J call TRBJ2-5, with 11 bases that match TRBD1. In germline, CDR1 is SGHRS, CDR2 YFSETQ. CDR3 length equals 15 residues. V gave up 6 bases and J gave up 4 bases; unmatched junction bases: 8.

In its sample, this clone is medium-sized (0.01 to 0.1%). V and J are TRBV9 and TRBJ1-1; possible D gene TRBD1, 5 bases. The CDR3 spans 14 residues. CDR1 is SGDLS, CDR2 YYNGEE, per germline. V lost 0 bases and J lost 2, with 8 bases in between. The chain's CDR3 is CASSVEQANTEAFF. The DNA of the CDR3 is TGTGCCAGCAGCGTAGAACAGGCCAACACTGAAGCTTTCTTT.

The J gene is TRBJ2-7, the V gene TRBV4-2; weak D call: TRBD1 (5 bases). V was pared by 3 bases and J by 0 bases, with 12 bases between. CDR3 length equals 15 residues. The germline V gene encodes CDR1 LGHNA and CDR2 YNFKEQ. The chain's CDR3 is CASSQEVGPSYEQYF. Written as DNA, the CDR3 is TGTGCCAGCAGCCAGGAAGTGGGGCCCTCCTACGAGCAGTACTTC.

A remark on this clone: Other nucleotide sequences from this sample produce the same CDR3. The V call is TRBV5-1, the J call TRBJ2-5; D remains unclear. The germline CDR1 and CDR2 sequences are SGHRS and YFSETQ. V gave up 0 bases and J gave up 5 bases, with 5 bases separating them. This CDR3 is 12 amino acids long. In DNA, the CDR3 is TGCGCCAGCAGCTTGGCCGGGGAGACCCAGTACTTC. Translation: CASSLAGETQYF.

The chain has TRBV5-5 and TRBJ2-7, with 8 bases that match TRBD1. The CDR3 has 14 amino acids. The junction had 7 bases not matched to a gene; V was cut back by 3 bases and J by 5 bases. Germline CDR1 is SGHKS and CDR2 is YYEKEE (reference sequence). The CDR3 coding sequence is TGTGCCAGCAGCTATACAGGGGGAAGGCACGAGCAGTACTTC. This encodes CASSYTGGRHEQYF.

J is TRBJ1-2 and V is TRBV19; D is perhaps TRBD1 (5 bases). Germline V lookup: CDR1 LNHDA, CDR2 SQIVND (reference sequence). V was shortened by 2 bases and J by 2 bases, with 9 bases between the two germline ends. The CDR3 is 14 amino acids. CDR3 nucleotides: TGTGCCAGTAGTATAACCAGACAGAACTATGGCTACACCTTC. Its translation is CASSITRQNYGYTF.